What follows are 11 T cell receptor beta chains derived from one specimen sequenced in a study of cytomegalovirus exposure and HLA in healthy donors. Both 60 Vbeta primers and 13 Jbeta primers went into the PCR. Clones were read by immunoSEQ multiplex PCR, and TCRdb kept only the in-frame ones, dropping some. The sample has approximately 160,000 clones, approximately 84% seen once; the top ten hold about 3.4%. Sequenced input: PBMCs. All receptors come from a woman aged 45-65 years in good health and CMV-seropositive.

The DNA of the CDR3 is TGTGCCAGCAGCTTTGGGGCGGGAGGGTCGGCAGATACGCAGTATTTT. It specifies CASSFGAGGSADTQYF. The chain has TRBV7-2 and TRBJ2-3; TRBD2 aligns across 9 bases. Germline V CDR1 and CDR2: SGHTA, FQGNSA. CDR3 length equals 16 residues. The trim removed 3 bases at V and 4 bases at J, leaving 8 bases unmatched.

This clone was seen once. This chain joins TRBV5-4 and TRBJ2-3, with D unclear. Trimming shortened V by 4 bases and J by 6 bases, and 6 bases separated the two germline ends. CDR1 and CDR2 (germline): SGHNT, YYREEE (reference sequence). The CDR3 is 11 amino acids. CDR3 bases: TGTGCCAGCAGCCGTGAGGATACGCAGTATTTT. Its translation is CASSREDTQYF.

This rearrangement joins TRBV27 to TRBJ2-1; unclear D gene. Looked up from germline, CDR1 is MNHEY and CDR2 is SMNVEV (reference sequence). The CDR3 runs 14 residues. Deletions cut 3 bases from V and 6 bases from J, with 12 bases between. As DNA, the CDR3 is TGTGCCAGCAGTTTCCAAAGAACCAGCAATGAGCAGTTCTTC. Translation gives CASSFQRTSNEQFF.

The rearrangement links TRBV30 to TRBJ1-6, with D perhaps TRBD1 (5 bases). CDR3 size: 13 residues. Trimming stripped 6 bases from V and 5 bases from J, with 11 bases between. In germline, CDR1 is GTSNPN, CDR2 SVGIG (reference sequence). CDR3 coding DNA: TGTGCCTGCGACAGCCTTAATAATTCACCCCTCCACTTT. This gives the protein CACDSLNNSPLHF.

DNA for the CDR3: TGTGCCACCAGCAGAGTTGGAGTGGATGAGCAGTTCTTC. Its translation: CATSRVGVDEQFF. The chain recombines TRBV15 with TRBJ2-1; D ambiguous. Germline values: CDR1 LNHNV, CDR2 YYDKDF (reference sequence). The CDR3 runs to 13 residues. Trimming cost V 1 base and J 8 bases, with 9 bases left between them.

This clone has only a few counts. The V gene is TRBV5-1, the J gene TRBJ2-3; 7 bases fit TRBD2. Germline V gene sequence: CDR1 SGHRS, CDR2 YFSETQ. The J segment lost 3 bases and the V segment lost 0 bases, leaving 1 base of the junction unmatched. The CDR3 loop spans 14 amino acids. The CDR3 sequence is CASSLEGGTDTQYF. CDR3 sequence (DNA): TGCGCCAGCAGCTTGGAGGGAGGGACAGATACGCAGTATTTT.

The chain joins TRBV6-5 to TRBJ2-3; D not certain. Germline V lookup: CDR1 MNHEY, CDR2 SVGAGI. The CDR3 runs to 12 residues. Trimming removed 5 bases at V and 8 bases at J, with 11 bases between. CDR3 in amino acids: CASSETRSTQYF. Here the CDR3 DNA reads TGTGCCAGCAGTGAGACTCGATCTACGCAGTATTTT.

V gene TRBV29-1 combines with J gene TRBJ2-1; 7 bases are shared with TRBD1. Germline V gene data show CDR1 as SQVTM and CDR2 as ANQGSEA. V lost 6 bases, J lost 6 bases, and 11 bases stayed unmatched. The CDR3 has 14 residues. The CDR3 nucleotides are TGCAGCGTCGCACCGGGACAGAGCTCCAATGAGCAGTTCTTC. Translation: CSVAPGQSSNEQFF.

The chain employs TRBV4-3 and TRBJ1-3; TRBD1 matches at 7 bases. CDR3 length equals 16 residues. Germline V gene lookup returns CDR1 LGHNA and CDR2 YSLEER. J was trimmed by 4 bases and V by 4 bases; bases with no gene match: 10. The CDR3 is CASSRFRQGVGNTIYF. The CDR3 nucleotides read TGCGCCAGCAGCCGGTTCCGACAGGGAGTGGGAAACACCATATATTTT.

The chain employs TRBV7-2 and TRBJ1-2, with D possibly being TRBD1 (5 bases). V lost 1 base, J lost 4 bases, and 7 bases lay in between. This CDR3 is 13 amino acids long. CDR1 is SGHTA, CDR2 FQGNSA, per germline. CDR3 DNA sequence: TGTGCCAGCAGCTTAGGACAGATCTATGGCTACACCTTC. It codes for CASSLGQIYGYTF.

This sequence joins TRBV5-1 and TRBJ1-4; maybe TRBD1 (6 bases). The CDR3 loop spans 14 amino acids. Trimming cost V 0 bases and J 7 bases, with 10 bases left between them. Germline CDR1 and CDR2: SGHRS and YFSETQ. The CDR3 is CASSLEGGGEKLFF. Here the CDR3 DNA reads TGCGCCAGCAGCTTGGAGGGGGGGGGTGAAAAACTGTTTTTT.